The 28 T cell receptor beta chains given below trace back to one sample, sequenced in a study of blood T cell repertoires in COVID-19 (dated by TCRdb to the early 2020s). Library preparation was by the immunoSEQ multiplex PCR assay. TCRdb re-hosts the immuneACCESS table, in-frame sequences only. Its copies lack some clones; in the studies checked, an unresolved V gene accounts for under half of them, and the cause for the rest is not known. The sample includes over 85,000 clones, with around 90% observed a single time. Approximately 2.3% of the sample is in the top ten clones. The sequenced sample consisted of peripheral blood. All receptors derive from a human donor with active COVID-19. The donor label of this sample is uncertain.

V usage is TRBV24-1 and J usage is TRBJ2-3; TRBD2 agrees at 9 bases. Per germline, CDR1 KGHDR and CDR2 SFDVKD. Trimming removed 4 bases from V and 0 bases from J; junction bases left unmatched: 4. The CDR3 covers 16 residues. The CDR3 DNA reads TGTGCCACCAGTGACCGCGGGGGGGGTAGCACAGATACGCAGTATTTT. This codes for CATSDRGGGSTDTQYF.

This chain uses TRBV10-3 with TRBJ2-5, with D perhaps matching TRBD1 (5 bases). The CDR3 runs 13 residues. Germline CDR1 is ENHRY and CDR2 is SYGVKD. The germline V and J ends were trimmed by 5 bases and 2 bases, with 9 bases remaining between them. The CDR3 bases are TGTGCCATCAGTTCGCAGGGTCAAGAGACCCAGTACTTC. Its translation: CAISSQGQETQYF.

With regard to this clone: This could be a read error, since a much larger clone is one nucleotide away. Within the sample, other DNA sequences also encode this same CDR3. This chain joins TRBV3-1 (or the pseudogene TRBV3-2) and TRBJ1-6; tentative D call: TRBD1 (6 bases). CDR3 size: 20 residues. Germline V gives CDR1 LGHDT, CDR2 YNNKEL (reference sequence). CDR3 loop: CASSQDWQGRGSSYNSPLHF. CDR3 nucleotides: TGTGCCAGTAGCCAAGATTGGCAGGGGAGGGGGAGCTCCTATAATTCACCCCTCCACTTT.

The chain carries TRBV3-1 (or the pseudogene TRBV3-2) and TRBJ1-2; TRBD1 aligns across 7 bases. Looked up from germline, CDR1 is LGHDT and CDR2 is YNNKEL (reference sequence). Losses at the gene ends were 0 bases for V and 7 bases for J; bases not matched to a gene: 8. The CDR3 is 15 residues long. The CDR3 here is CASSQDATGAGGYTF. CDR3 in DNA: TGTGCCAGCAGCCAAGATGCCACAGGGGCGGGTGGCTACACCTTC.

The V and J genes are TRBV9 and TRBJ1-2; D unresolved. Looked up from germline, CDR1 is SGDLS and CDR2 is YYNGEE. V lost 0 bases and J lost 3, with 9 bases in between. The CDR3 length is 14 residues. The CDR3 spells CASSVGGGDYGYTF. The DNA for the CDR3 is TGTGCCAGCAGCGTAGGAGGAGGTGACTATGGCTACACCTTC.

V and J are TRBV24-1 and TRBJ1-2, with 8 positions matching TRBD1. V lost 6 bases, J lost 2 bases, and 7 bases stayed unmatched. This CDR3 spans 15 amino acids. CDR1 KGHDR and CDR2 SFDVKD come from the germline V gene. CDR3 protein: CATSRGQAFNYGYTF. CDR3 sequence (DNA): TGTGCCACCAGTCGGGGACAGGCCTTCAACTATGGCTACACCTTC.

This clone has a single count. The chain employs TRBV4-2 and TRBJ2-3; the match to TRBD2 covers 9 bases. This CDR3 has 17 amino acids. Germline V gene data show CDR1 as LGHNA and CDR2 as YNFKEQ. V lost 8 bases and J lost 0; bases outside the gene matches: 12. This chain's CDR3 is CASALLAGTTSTDTQYF. The CDR3, as DNA: TGTGCCAGCGCTTTACTAGCGGGTACAACTAGCACAGATACGCAGTATTTT.

This chain links TRBV27 with TRBJ2-3; 7 bases are a match to TRBD2. With 5 bases clipped from V and 6 bases from J, the junction kept 5 bases outside the gene matches. CDR1 and CDR2 (germline): MNHEY, SMNVEV (reference sequence). The CDR3 totals 13 residues. Here the CDR3 DNA reads TGTGCCAGCAGTCCCCGGGGAGGGGATACGCAGTATTTT. The encoded protein is CASSPRGGDTQYF.

The chain uses TRBV5-4 and TRBJ1-1; D is unresolved. CDR1 and CDR2 (germline): SGHNT, YYREEE (reference sequence). The CDR3 covers 14 residues. Trimming pared 0 bases from V and 1 base from J, leaving 7 bases between. The CDR3 bases are TGTGCCAGCAGCTTGGGTGGGAGGAACACTGAAGCTTTCTTT. It specifies CASSLGGRNTEAFF.

This clone showed up just once. This chain connects TRBV9 to TRBJ2-1, with TRBD2 matching over 7 bases. From germline, CDR1 is SGDLS and CDR2 YYNGEE. There are 15 residues in the CDR3. Germline trimming cut 1 base from V and 3 bases from J; bases unmatched to any gene: 4. DNA for the CDR3: TGTGCCAGCAGCGTAAGCGGGGCTAACTACAATGAGCAGTTCTTC. Translating it yields CASSVSGANYNEQFF. Based on the CDR3 plus reference TRBV9 and TRBJ2-1, the full variable domain is DSGVTQTPKHLITATGQRVTLRCSPRSGDLSVYWYQQSLDQGLQFLIQYYNGEERAKGNILERFSAQQFPDLHSELNLSSLELGDSALYFCASSVSGANYNEQFFGPGTRLTVL.

The chain carries TRBV6-4 and TRBJ2-4; 9 positions agree with TRBD1. V gave up 3 bases and J gave up 3 bases; unmatched junction bases: 6. CDR3 length equals 16 residues. Germline-derived CDR1 and CDR2 are MRHNA and SNTAGT. In DNA, the CDR3 is TGTGCCAGCAGTGAGGGGACAGGGTCAGGCAAAAACATTCAGTACTTC. Translating gives CASSEGTGSGKNIQYF.

This chain uses TRBV7-8 with TRBJ1-5; D not certain. CDR3 size: 14 residues. Trimming pared 5 bases from V and 2 bases from J, leaving 10 bases between. Germline assignment: CDR1 SGHVS and CDR2 FQNEAQ. The CDR3 here is CASSPGVGNQPQHF. Written as DNA, the CDR3 is TGTGCCAGCAGCCCCGGGGTAGGCAATCAGCCCCAGCATTTT.

V is TRBV27 and J is TRBJ1-2; 8 nucleotides match TRBD1. The CDR3 sequence is 15 residues long. After removal of 0 bases from V and 5 bases from J, the junction contained 5 bases not matched to a gene. Germline assignment: CDR1 MNHEY and CDR2 SMNVEV (reference sequence). The CDR3 reads CASSLSGTGGYGYTF. As DNA, the CDR3 is TGTGCCAGCAGTTTATCGGGAACAGGGGGGTATGGCTACACCTTC.

The V gene is TRBV6-2 or TRBV6-3, the J gene TRBJ2-2; 9 positions agree with TRBD2. Germline CDR1 is MNHEY and CDR2 is SVGEGT. V shed 4 bases, J shed 4 bases, and the junction held 13 bases outside the gene matches. This CDR3 comprises 18 residues. The CDR3 bases are TGTGCCAGCAGTTCCCTAGCGGGGATAAACTATGGCACCGGGGAGCTGTTTTTT. Protein product: CASSSLAGINYGTGELFF.

This rearrangement joins TRBV6-5 to TRBJ1-1; a possible D gene is TRBD1 (5 bases). Germline V lookup: CDR1 MNHEY, CDR2 SVGAGI. This CDR3 comprises 13 residues. Trimming removed 8 bases from V and 2 bases from J, with 12 bases in between. The CDR3, as DNA: TGTGCCAGCGCTAGAGGGACTAACACTGAAGCTTTCTTT. Translation: CASARGTNTEAFF.

The chain has TRBV11-2 and TRBJ2-7, with D perhaps TRBD2 (5 bases). V was shortened by 4 bases and J by 1 base, with 20 bases between the two germline ends. The CDR3 has 17 residues. Germline-derived CDR1 and CDR2 are SGHAT and FQNNGV. CDR3 loop: CASSSRDLGIGSYEQYF. DNA of the CDR3: TGTGCCAGCAGCTCTCGGGATCTGGGGATCGGTTCCTACGAGCAGTACTTC.

The V call is TRBV7-9, the J call TRBJ2-7, with TRBD1 identical over 7 bases. J was trimmed by 3 bases and V by 5 bases; bases with no gene match: 4. Germline V lookup: CDR1 SEHNR, CDR2 FQNEAQ (reference sequence). This CDR3 region has 13 residues. The CDR3 nucleotides are TGTGCCAGCAGCCAAAGGGACAGCTACGAGCAGTACTTC. It yields the protein CASSQRDSYEQYF.

The rearrangement joins TRBV28 to TRBJ1-6; 7 bases match TRBD1. Germline assignment: CDR1 MDHEN and CDR2 SYDVKM. This CDR3 spans 14 amino acids. V was pared by 5 bases and J by 7 bases, with 5 bases of the junction left unmatched. This CDR3 reads CASSQTRGNSPLHF. The CDR3 DNA is TGTGCCAGCAGTCAGACCAGGGGGAATTCACCCCTCCACTTT.

The chain couples TRBV7-9 to TRBJ2-2; TRBD2 might be the D (6 bases). The CDR3 consists of 15 residues. The germline V gene has CDR1 SEHNR and CDR2 FQNEAQ (reference sequence). With 5 bases removed from V and 3 bases from J, the gap between germline ends came to 13 bases. In DNA form, the CDR3 reads TGTGCCAGCAGCCCCTGGGGGGACTACACCGGGGAGCTGTTTTTT. Protein: CASSPWGDYTGELFF. Based on the CDR3 plus reference TRBV7-9 and TRBJ2-2, the full variable domain is DTGVSQNPRHKITKRGQNVTFRCDPISEHNRLYWYRQTLGQGPEFLTYFQNEAQLEKSRLLSDRFSAERPKGSFSTLEIQRTEQGDSAMYLCASSPWGDYTGELFFGEGSRLTVL.

The V gene is TRBV19, the J gene TRBJ2-2, with 10 bases aligning to TRBD2. CDR1 is LNHDA and CDR2 is SQIVND in the germline V gene (reference sequence). The CDR3 runs to 15 residues. V lost 6 bases to trimming and J lost 1 base; unmatched junction nucleotides: 2. Here the CDR3 reads CASRERGGNTGELFF. The CDR3 nucleotides are TGTGCCAGTAGAGAGCGGGGGGGGAACACCGGGGAGCTGTTTTTT.

This chain's CDR3 is CASSQQEGSGQGNTEAFF. Written as DNA, the CDR3 is TGTGCCAGCAGCCAGCAAGAGGGTTCGGGACAGGGCAACACTGAAGCTTTCTTT. This chain joins TRBV3-1 (or the pseudogene TRBV3-2) and TRBJ1-1; 9 nucleotides align to TRBD1. The CDR3 is 18 amino acids. Germline V gene sequence: CDR1 LGHDT, CDR2 YNNKEL (reference sequence). Trimming took 3 bases from V and 2 from J; bases not matched to a gene: 13.

The rearrangement uses TRBV27 and TRBJ2-1; no firm D call. The CDR3 totals 11 residues. The V and J ends lost 5 bases and 4 bases respectively, with 3 bases between them. Germline-derived CDR1 and CDR2 are MNHEY and SMNVEV (reference sequence). The CDR3 coding sequence is TGTGCCAGCAGTCTTTACAATGAGCAGTTCTTC. It yields the protein CASSLYNEQFF.

V and J are TRBV7-8 and TRBJ1-5; 10 bases fit TRBD1. Germline V gives CDR1 SGHVS, CDR2 FQNEAQ. This CDR3 contains 15 residues. The ends lost 5 bases at V and 6 bases at J; junction bases unmatched: 7. The CDR3 sequence: CASSRDRGPSQPQHF. The DNA for the CDR3 is TGTGCCAGCAGCCGGGACAGGGGCCCCTCTCAGCCCCAGCATTTT.

This sequence joins TRBV18 and TRBJ1-3; 7 bases are a match to TRBD1. V trimming: 3 bases; J trimming: 2 bases; junction bases outside the gene matches: 1. CDR1 is KGHSH and CDR2 is LQKENI in the germline V gene. The length of the CDR3 is 14 residues. Here the CDR3 DNA reads TGTGCCAGCTCACCGGGACAGACTGGAAACACCATATATTTT. This gives the protein CASSPGQTGNTIYF.

The chain is built from TRBV15 and TRBJ1-5; 7 nucleotides line up with TRBD1. Losses at the gene ends were 2 bases for V and 4 bases for J; bases not matched to a gene: 2. Per the germline V gene, CDR1 is LNHNV and CDR2 is YYDKDF (reference sequence). There are 14 residues in the CDR3. In nucleotides, the CDR3 is TGTGCCACCAGCAGATTACAGGGGAATCAGCCCCAGCATTTT. Encoded protein: CATSRLQGNQPQHF.

This chain links TRBV19 with TRBJ1-6, with 10 bases aligning to TRBD1. The V gene end was trimmed by 3 bases and the J gene end by 10 bases; junction bases not matched to a gene: 3. The CDR3 has 14 residues. The germline V gene encodes CDR1 LNHDA and CDR2 SQIVND (reference sequence). The CDR3 is CASSIGTGDSPLHF. The CDR3 coding sequence is TGTGCCAGTAGTATCGGGACAGGGGACTCACCCCTCCACTTT.

The chain uses TRBV19 and TRBJ2-3; TRBD1 matches 11 bases. CDR1 LNHDA and CDR2 SQIVND come from the germline V gene (reference sequence). Trimming took 6 bases from V and 2 from J; bases not matched to a gene: 13. The CDR3 is 18 residues long. CDR3 coding DNA: TGTGCCAGTAGATACAGGGACAGGGGGACTAGCTACACAGATACGCAGTATTTT. As protein: CASRYRDRGTSYTDTQYF.

This chain connects TRBV5-1 to TRBJ2-1, with 8 bases aligning to TRBD2. Germline assignment: CDR1 SGHRS and CDR2 YFSETQ. The CDR3 covers 16 residues. V was clipped by 1 base and J by 1 base; unmatched bases: 4. The CDR3 DNA reads TGCGCCAGCAGCTTGTCGGTAGCGGGGTCCTACAATGAGCAGTTCTTC. Its translation is CASSLSVAGSYNEQFF.